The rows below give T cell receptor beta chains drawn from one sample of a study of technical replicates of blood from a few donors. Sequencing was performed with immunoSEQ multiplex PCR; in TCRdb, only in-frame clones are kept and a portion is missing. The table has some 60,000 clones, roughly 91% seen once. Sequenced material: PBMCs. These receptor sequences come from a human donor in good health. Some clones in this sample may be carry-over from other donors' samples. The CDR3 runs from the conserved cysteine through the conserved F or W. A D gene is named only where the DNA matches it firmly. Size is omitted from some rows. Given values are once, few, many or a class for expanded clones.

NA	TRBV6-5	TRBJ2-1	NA	CASSYGGDSYNEQFF	TGTGCCAGCAGTTACGGCGGGGATTCCTACAATGAGCAGTTCTTC
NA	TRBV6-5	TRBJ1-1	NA	CASSYGGGATEAFF	TGTGCCAGCAGTTACGGCGGGGGGGCCACTGAAGCTTTCTTT
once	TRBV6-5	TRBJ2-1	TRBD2	CASSLIAGPVSEQFF	TGTGCCAGCAGTCTTATAGCGGGGCCGGTTAGTGAGCAGTTCTTC
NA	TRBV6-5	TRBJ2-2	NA	CASTRGAGELFF	TGTGCCAGCACTCGGGGTGCCGGGGAGCTGTTTTTT
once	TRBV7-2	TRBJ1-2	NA	CASSPGQSPYTF	TGTGCCAGCAGCCCAGGACAGTCCCCCTACACCTTC
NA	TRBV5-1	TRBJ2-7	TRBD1	CASSTRQGGYDEQYF	TGCGCCAGCAGCACAAGACAGGGCGGTTACGACGAGCAGTACTTC
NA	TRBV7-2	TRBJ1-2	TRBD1	CATEGQGNYGYTF	TGTGCCACCGAGGGACAGGGGAACTATGGCTACACCTTC
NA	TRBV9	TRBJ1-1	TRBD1	CASSVATQGASNTEAFF	TGTGCCAGCAGCGTAGCTACGCAGGGGGCGTCGAACACTGAAGCTTTCTTT
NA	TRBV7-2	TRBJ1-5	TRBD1	CASSLRTGLNQPQHF	TGTGCCAGCAGCTTAAGGACAGGCCTCAATCAGCCCCAGCATTTT
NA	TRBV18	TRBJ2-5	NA	CASSPPVQETQYF	TGTGCCAGCTCCCCCCCTGTCCAAGAGACCCAGTACTTC
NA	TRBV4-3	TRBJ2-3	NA	CASSQAGQKDTQYF	TGCGCCAGCAGCCAAGCAGGGCAGAAAGATACGCAGTATTTT
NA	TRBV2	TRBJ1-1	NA	CASIYRVLNTEAFF	TGTGCCAGCATCTACAGGGTACTGAACACTGAAGCTTTCTTT
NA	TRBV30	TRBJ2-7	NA	CAWSVSASYEQYF	TGTGCCTGGAGTGTAAGCGCTTCCTACGAGCAGTACTTC
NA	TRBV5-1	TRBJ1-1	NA	CASRGRNTEAFF	TGCGCCAGCAGGGGCAGGAACACTGAAGCTTTCTTT
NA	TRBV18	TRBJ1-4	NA	CASNRGINEKLFF	TGTGCCAGCAACCGGGGGATTAATGAAAAACTGTTTTTT
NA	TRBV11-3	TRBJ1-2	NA	CASSSTLANYGYTF	TGTGCCAGCAGCTCAACTCTAGCTAACTATGGCTACACCTTC
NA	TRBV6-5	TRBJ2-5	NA	CASSYTNRAQETQYF	TGTGCCAGCAGTTACACGAACAGAGCACAAGAGACCCAGTACTTC
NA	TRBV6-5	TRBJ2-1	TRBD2	CATTGGNEQFF	TGTGCCACCACGGGAGGCAATGAGCAGTTCTTC
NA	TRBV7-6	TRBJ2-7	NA	CASSLNQDTAYEQYF	TGTGCCAGCAGCTTAAATCAGGACACCGCCTACGAGCAGTACTTC
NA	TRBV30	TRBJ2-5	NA	CAWSLDNQETQYF	TGTGCCTGGAGTCTGGACAACCAAGAGACCCAGTACTTC
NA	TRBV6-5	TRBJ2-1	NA	CASSLGQASYNEQFF	TGTGCCAGCAGTTTAGGACAAGCCTCCTACAATGAGCAGTTCTTC
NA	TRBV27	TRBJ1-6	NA	CASSWSGWDSPLHF	TGTGCCAGCAGTTGGTCGGGTTGGGATTCACCCCTCCACTTT
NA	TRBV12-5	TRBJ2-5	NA	CASAPQGGSWETQYF	TGTGCTAGTGCCCCCCAAGGGGGTTCCTGGGAGACCCAGTACTTC
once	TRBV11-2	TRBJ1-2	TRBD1	CASTAGSTGTGIGGYTF	TGTGCCAGCACCGCGGGCTCAACCGGGACAGGGATCGGCGGCTACACCTTC
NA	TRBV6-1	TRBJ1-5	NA	CASSEFESGNQPQHF	TGTGCCAGCAGTGAATTCGAGTCCGGCAATCAGCCCCAGCATTTT
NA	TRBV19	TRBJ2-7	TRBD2	CASRASGSVYF	TGTGCCAGTAGGGCTAGCGGGAGTGTGTACTTC
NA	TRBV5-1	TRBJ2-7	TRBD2	CASKGLASDEQYF	TGCGCCAGCAAAGGACTAGCGTCGGACGAGCAGTACTTC
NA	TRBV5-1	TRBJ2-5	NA	CASREGQGRETQYF	TGCGCCAGCAGGGAGGGCCAGGGCCGGGAGACCCAGTACTTC
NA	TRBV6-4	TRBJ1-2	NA	CASSASGYGYTF	TGTGCCAGCAGTGCCTCCGGGTATGGCTACACCTTC
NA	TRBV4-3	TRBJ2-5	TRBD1	CASSQELTGRQETQYF	TGCGCCAGCAGCCAGGAGTTGACAGGGCGACAAGAGACCCAGTACTTC
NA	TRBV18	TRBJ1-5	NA	CASSPSAFNQPQHF	TGTGCCAGCTCACCATCCGCGTTCAATCAGCCCCAGCATTTT
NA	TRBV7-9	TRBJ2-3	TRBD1	CASSSYGQEPVDTQYF	TGTGCCAGCAGCTCATACGGACAGGAGCCTGTAGATACGCAGTATTTT
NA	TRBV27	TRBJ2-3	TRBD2	CASSDGLAGVGTDTQYF	TGTGCCAGCAGTGACGGACTAGCGGGGGTCGGCACAGATACGCAGTATTTT
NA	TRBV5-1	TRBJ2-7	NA	CASRLGQNYEQYF	TGCGCCAGCAGGCTCGGACAGAACTACGAGCAGTACTTC
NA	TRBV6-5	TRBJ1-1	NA	CASSYPRGAEAFF	TGTGCCAGCAGTTACCCCAGGGGCGCTGAAGCTTTCTTT
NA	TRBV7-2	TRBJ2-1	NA	CASSGGSSYNEQFF	TGTGCCAGCAGCGGGGGCTCCTCCTACAATGAGCAGTTCTTC
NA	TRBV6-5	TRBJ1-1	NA	CASRTTGSMEAFF	TGTGCCAGCAGGACGACGGGATCCATGGAAGCTTTCTTT
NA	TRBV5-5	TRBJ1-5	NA	CASSLAWEGNQPQHF	TGTGCCAGCAGCTTGGCCTGGGAGGGCAATCAGCCCCAGCATTTT
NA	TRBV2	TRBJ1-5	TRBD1	CASSPRDRGQPQHF	TGTGCCAGCAGCCCTAGGGACAGGGGTCAGCCCCAGCATTTT
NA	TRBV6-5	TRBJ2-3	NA	CASSSRVTDTQYF	TGTGCCAGCAGTTCCAGGGTGACAGATACGCAGTATTTT
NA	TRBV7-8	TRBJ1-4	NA	CASSPRVVEKLFF	TGTGCCAGCAGCCCCAGGGTGGTTGAAAAACTGTTTTTT